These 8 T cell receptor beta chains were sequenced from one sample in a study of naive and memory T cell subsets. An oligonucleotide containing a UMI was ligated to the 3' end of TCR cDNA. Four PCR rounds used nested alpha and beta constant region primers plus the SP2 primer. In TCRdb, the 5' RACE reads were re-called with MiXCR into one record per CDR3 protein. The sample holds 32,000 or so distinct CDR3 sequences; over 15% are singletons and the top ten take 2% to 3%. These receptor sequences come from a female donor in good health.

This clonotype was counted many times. CDR3 coding DNA: TGTGCCAGCAGTGAAGAAGGAAGGGGGTTGAACAATGAGCAGTTCTTC. Encoded protein: CASSEEGRGLNNEQFF. J is TRBJ2-1 and V is TRBV2, with D perhaps matching TRBD1 (6 bases). Trimming stripped 1 base from V and 5 bases from J, with 15 bases between. The CDR3 sequence is 16 residues long. Germline V gene data show CDR1 as SNHLY and CDR2 as FYNNEI.

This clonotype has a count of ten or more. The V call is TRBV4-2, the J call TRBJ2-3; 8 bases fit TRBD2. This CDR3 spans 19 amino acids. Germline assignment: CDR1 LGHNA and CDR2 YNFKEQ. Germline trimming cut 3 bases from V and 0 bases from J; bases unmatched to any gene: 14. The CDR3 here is CASSQSGILAETSTDTQYF. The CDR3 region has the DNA TGTGCCAGCAGCCAGAGCGGTATACTAGCGGAAACTAGCACAGATACGCAGTATTTT.

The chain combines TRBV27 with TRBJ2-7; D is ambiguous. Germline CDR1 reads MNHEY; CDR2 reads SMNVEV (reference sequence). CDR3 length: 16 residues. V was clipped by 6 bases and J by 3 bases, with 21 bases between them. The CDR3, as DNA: TGTGCCAGCAGCATGTCATCCTCATTATTAGGCTACGAGCAGTACTTC. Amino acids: CASSMSSSLLGYEQYF.

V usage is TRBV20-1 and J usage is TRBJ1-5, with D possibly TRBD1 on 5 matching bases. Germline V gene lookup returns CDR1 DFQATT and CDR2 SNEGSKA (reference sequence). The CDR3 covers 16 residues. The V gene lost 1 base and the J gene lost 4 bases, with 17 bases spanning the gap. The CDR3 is CSARVPTGEGNQPQHF. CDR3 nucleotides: TGCAGTGCTAGAGTACCCACGGGGGAGGGTAATCAGCCCCAGCATTTT.

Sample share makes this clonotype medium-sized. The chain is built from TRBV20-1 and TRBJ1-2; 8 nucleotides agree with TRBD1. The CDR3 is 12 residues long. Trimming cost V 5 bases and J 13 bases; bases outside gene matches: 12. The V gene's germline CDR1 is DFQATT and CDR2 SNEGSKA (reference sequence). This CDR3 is CSAPVNRGTCTF. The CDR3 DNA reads TGCAGTGCTCCAGTCAACAGGGGGACCTGCACCTTC.

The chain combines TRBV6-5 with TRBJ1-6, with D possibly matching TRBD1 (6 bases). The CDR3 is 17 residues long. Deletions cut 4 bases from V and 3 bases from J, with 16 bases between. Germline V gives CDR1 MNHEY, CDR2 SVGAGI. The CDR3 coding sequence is TGTGCCAGCAGTTTCCGACAGGACCGAATCTATAATTCACCCCTCCACTTT. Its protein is CASSFRQDRIYNSPLHF.

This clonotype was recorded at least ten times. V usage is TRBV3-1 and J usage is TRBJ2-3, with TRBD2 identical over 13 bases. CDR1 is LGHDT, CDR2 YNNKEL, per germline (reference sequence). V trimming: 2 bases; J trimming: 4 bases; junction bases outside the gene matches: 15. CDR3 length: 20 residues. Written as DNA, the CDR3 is TGTGCCAGCAGCCAACGGGGACCCCTACTAGCGGGGGGGCCCGCAGATACGCAGTATTTT. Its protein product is CASSQRGPLLAGGPADTQYF.

The CDR3 region has the DNA TGCAGTGCTAGAGCGGGGACTAATGAAAAACTGTTTTTT. It yields the protein CSARAGTNEKLFF. This chain connects TRBV20-1 to TRBJ1-4; the D is unclear. The germline CDR1 and CDR2 sequences are DFQATT and SNEGSKA (reference sequence). Between the trimmed V and J ends, which lost 1 base and 2 bases, there was a span of 5 bases. The CDR3 is made up of 13 amino acids.